This T cell receptor (beta chain) was captured by sequencing in a study of CD8 T cells in ankylosing spondylitis. Findings of the study overall: Earlier literature documents some of the motif variants in reactive arthritis synovial fluid and blood. Made up of about eight highly homologous variants, a TCR beta motif appeared characteristic of ankylosing spondylitis blood. Disease-associated clones were CD8+ and fairly uncommon in peripheral blood. Disease-associated clones were reportedly significantly overrepresented in matched ankylosing spondylitis synovial fluid.

Comment on this clonotype: Its antigen is unidentified.

Construction of TCR beta libraries was performed using quantitative 5'-RACE with molecular barcodes. One entry per CDR3 protein, called by TCRdb with MiXCR from the 5' RACE reads. The sample shows roughly 700,000 distinct CDR3 sequences, 15% to 20% of them seen only once. The V segment lost 5 bases and the J segment 3 bases; nucleotides outside the gene matches: 6. Germline-derived CDR1 and CDR2 are SGHVS and FQNEAQ. This CDR3 comprises 14 residues. This TCR was sampled from a male donor with ankylosing spondylitis. Sequencing input: blood, either unsorted or a sorted T cell fraction (not recorded which). The genes are TRBV7-8 and TRBJ2-7, with 8 bases identical to TRBD2. DNA for the CDR3: TGTGCCAGCAGCAGTAGCGGGGTTGTCTACGAGCAGTACTTC. It yields the protein CASSSSGVVYEQYF.